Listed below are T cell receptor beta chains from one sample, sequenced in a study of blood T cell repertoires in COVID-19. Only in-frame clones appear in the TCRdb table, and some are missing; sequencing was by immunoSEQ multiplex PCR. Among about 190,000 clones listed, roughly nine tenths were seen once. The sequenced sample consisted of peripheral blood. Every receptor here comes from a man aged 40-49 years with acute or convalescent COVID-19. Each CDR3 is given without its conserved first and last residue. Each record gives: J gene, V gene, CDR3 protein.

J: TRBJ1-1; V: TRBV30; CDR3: AWNPGGAVAF
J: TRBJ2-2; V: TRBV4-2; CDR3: ASSLRSGGAGELF
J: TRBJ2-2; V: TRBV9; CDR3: ASSARQATNTGELF
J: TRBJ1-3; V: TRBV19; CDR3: ASSIGPTASGNTIY
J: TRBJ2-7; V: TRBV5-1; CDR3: ASSLAGQGPSLSYEQY
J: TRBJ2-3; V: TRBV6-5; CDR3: ASSRSTDTQY
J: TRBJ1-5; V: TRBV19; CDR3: ASSIPDRVNQPQH
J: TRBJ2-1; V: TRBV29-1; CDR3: SVVPDSHNEQF
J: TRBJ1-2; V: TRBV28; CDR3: ASSLTGGYGYT
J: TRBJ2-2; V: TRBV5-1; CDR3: ASSLAVAGDRGTGELF
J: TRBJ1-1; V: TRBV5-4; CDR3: ASRKGGLNTEAF
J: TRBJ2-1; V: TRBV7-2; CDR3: ASSLERTSGGLGDEQF
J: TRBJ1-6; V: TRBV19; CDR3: ASSIDRGRTPLH
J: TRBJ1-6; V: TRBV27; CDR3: ASSLGGPMVGSPLH
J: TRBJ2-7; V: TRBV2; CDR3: ASSELGRVETYEQY
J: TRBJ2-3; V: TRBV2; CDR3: ASSDRSGGNTDTQY
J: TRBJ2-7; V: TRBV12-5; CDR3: ASGDTGTGSVYEQY
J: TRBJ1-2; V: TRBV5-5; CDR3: ASSQPGQGANGYT
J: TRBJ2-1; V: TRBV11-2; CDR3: ASSPGVIRDNEQF
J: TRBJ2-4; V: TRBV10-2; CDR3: ASSEGGTSGGRQY
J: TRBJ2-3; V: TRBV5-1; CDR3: ASSLDGTGTDTQY
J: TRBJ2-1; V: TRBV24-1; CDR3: ATSDYGDNEQF
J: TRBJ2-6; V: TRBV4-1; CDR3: ASSQLGQFIPPSGANVLT
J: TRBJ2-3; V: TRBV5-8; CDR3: ASRMEDTQY
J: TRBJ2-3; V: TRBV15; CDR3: ATSRDRADTQY
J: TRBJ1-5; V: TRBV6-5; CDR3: ASSRDRLQPQH
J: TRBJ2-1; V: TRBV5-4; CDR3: ASSFRRGGPEDEQF
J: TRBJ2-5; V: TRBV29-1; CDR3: SVDRGLKETQY
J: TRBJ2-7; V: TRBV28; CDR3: ASSTPGQGYEQY
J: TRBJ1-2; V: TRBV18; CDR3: ASSSLSGTGRDGYT